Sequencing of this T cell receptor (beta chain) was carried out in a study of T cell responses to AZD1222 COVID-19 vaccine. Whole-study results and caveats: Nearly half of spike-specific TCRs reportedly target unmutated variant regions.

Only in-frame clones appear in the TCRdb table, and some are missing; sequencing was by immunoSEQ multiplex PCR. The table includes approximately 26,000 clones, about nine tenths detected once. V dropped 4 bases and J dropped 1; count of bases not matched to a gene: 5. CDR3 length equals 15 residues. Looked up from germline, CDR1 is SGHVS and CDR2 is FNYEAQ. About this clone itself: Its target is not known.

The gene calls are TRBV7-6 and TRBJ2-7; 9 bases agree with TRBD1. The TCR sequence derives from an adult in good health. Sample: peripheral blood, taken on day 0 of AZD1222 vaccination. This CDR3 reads CASSSRQGGSYEQYF. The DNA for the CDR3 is TGTGCCAGCAGCTCACGACAGGGGGGTTCCTACGAGCAGTACTTC. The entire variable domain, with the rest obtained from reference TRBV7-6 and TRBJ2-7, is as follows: GAGVSQSPRYKVTKRGQDVALRCDPISGHVSLYWYRQALGQGPEFLTYFNYEAQQDKSGLPNDRFSAERPEGSISTLTIQRTEQRDSAMYRCASSSRQGGSYEQYFGPGTRLTVT.